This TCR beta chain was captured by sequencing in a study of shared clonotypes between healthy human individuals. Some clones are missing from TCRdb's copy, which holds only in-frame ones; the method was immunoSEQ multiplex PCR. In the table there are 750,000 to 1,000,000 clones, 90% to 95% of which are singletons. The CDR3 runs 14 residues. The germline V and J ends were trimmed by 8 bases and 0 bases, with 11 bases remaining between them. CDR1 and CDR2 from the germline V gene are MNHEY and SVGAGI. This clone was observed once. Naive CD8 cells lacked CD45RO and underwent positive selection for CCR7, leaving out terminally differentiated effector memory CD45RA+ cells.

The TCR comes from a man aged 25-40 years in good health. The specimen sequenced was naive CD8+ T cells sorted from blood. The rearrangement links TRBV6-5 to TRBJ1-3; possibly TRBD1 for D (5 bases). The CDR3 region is CASSRTNSGNTIYF. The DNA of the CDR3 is TGTGCCAGCTCACGGACAAACTCTGGAAACACCATATATTTT.